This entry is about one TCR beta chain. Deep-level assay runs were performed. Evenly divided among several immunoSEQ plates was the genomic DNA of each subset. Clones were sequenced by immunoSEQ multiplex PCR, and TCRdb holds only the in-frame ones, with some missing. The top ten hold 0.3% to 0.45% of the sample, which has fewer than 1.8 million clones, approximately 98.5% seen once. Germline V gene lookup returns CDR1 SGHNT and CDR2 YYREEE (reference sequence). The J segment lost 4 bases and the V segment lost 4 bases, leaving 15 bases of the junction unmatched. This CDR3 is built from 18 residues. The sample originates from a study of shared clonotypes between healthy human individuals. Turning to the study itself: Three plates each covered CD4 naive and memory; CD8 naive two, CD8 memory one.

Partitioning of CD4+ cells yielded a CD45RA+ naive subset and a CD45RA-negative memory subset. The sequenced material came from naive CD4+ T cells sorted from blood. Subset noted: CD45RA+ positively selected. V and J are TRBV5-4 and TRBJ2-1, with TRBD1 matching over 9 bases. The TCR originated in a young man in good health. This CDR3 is CASSRSQGARVLYNEQFF. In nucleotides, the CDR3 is TGTGCCAGCAGCCGTTCACAGGGGGCACGGGTGCTTTACAATGAGCAGTTCTTC.